One sample yielded the 27 T cell receptor beta chains listed below, sequenced in a study of T cell responses to AZD1222 COVID-19 vaccine. Only in-frame clones appear in the TCRdb table, and some are missing; sequencing was by immunoSEQ multiplex PCR. The sample includes about 85,000 clones, around 85% of them seen just once. The sample here was peripheral blood, taken on day 0 of AZD1222 vaccination. The receptors derive from an adult in good health.

J is TRBJ2-7 and V is TRBV7-8; TRBD1 matches at 9 bases. The V and J ends lost 1 base and 0 bases, in that order; junction bases with no gene match: 4. Per germline, CDR1 SGHVS and CDR2 FQNEAQ. The CDR3 covers 16 residues. CDR3 sequence (DNA): TGTGCCAGCAGCTTAGGGGCGGGACAGGGCTCCTACGAGCAGTACTTC. Amino acid sequence: CASSLGAGQGSYEQYF.

The V and J genes are TRBV7-2 and TRBJ2-3; 8 bases are shared with TRBD1. CDR3 length: 16 residues. Germline V CDR1 and CDR2: SGHTA, FQGNSA. The ends lost 5 bases at V and 5 bases at J; junction bases unmatched: 12. CDR3 nucleotide sequence: TGTGCCAGCAGCCAGAGGGAGACAGGGGACAGAGATACGCAGTATTTT. Its protein product is CASSQRETGDRDTQYF.

The chain joins TRBV28 to TRBJ1-1; weak D call: TRBD1 (5 bases). Germline V lookup: CDR1 MDHEN, CDR2 SYDVKM. Trimming stripped 2 bases from V and 1 base from J, with 8 bases between. This CDR3 is 14 amino acids long. The chain's CDR3 is CASSLGGWNTEAFF. The CDR3 coding sequence is TGTGCCAGCAGTTTAGGGGGGTGGAACACTGAAGCTTTCTTT.

This clone showed up just once. The chain uses TRBV30 and TRBJ1-5; 8 nucleotides agree with TRBD1. V was pared by 0 bases and J by 7 bases, with 2 bases of the junction left unmatched. The germline gives CDR1 GTSNPN, CDR2 SVGIG (reference sequence). CDR3 length equals 13 residues. This chain's CDR3 is CAWSVQGAQPQHF. CDR3 coding DNA: TGTGCCTGGAGTGTTCAGGGGGCCCAGCCCCAGCATTTT.

The rearrangement joins TRBV28 to TRBJ2-2; D possibly corresponds to TRBD2 (5 bases). The CDR3 is made up of 13 amino acids. CDR1 and CDR2 (germline): MDHEN, SYDVKM. Trimming took 7 bases from V and 8 from J, leaving 14 bases between them. The CDR3 region has the DNA TGTGCCAGCACCCCCGGCCGGGGAGGGGAGCTGTTTTTT. Translation gives CASTPGRGGELFF.

In DNA form, the CDR3 reads TGTGCCAGTAGTATAAGTTTGGACAGTCCCACTGAAGCTTTCTTT. Translating gives CASSISLDSPTEAFF. The chain employs TRBV19 and TRBJ1-1, with a possible D match to TRBD1 (6 bases). CDR1 LNHDA and CDR2 SQIVND come from the germline V gene (reference sequence). The CDR3 is made up of 15 amino acids. The ends were cut back, 2 bases at V and 4 bases at J, with 14 bases in the middle.

The chain recombines TRBV21-1 with TRBJ2-4; the table's D call of TRBD2 was not tested on the DNA. TRBV21-1 is a pseudogene segment. This CDR3 has 18 residues. CDR3 protein: CASSSGTSGRKAKNIQYF. The CDR3 DNA sequence: TGTGCCAGCAGCTCCGGGACTAGCGGGAGGAAAGCCAAAAACATTCAGTACTTC.

The CDR3 region has the DNA TGTGCCAGCAGCCCCGGGACAGGGGTCCAAGAGACCCAGTACTTC. Its translation: CASSPGTGVQETQYF. The genes are TRBV5-4 and TRBJ2-5, with 10 bases matching TRBD1. Unmatched junction bases numbered 4, after V lost 4 bases and J lost 1 base. The germline CDR1 and CDR2 sequences are SGHNT and YYREEE (reference sequence). This CDR3 comprises 15 residues.

The rearrangement uses TRBV19 and TRBJ1-5; 9 nucleotides align to TRBD1. The CDR3 consists of 15 residues. With V trimmed by 2 bases and J by 6 bases, 5 bases remained unmatched. The germline gives CDR1 LNHDA, CDR2 SQIVND (reference sequence). CDR3: CASSIPGQGLQPQHF. The CDR3 coding sequence is TGTGCCAGTAGTATACCGGGACAGGGACTTCAGCCCCAGCATTTT.

The rearrangement uses TRBV27 and TRBJ2-1; TRBD2 matches 9 bases. The trim removed 1 base at V and 3 bases at J, leaving 10 bases unmatched. The CDR3 is 18 residues long. In germline, CDR1 is MNHEY, CDR2 SMNVEV (reference sequence). Here the CDR3 DNA reads TGTGCCAGCAGTTTATTTCCTAGCGGGAACCCCCTCTACAATGAGCAGTTCTTC. Protein product: CASSLFPSGNPLYNEQFF.

For the CDR3, the DNA is TGTGCCACGGGGCGAGCGGGAGGGTACAATGAGCAGTTCTTC. It encodes CATGRAGGYNEQFF. The chain couples TRBV24-1 to TRBJ2-1, with 10 positions matching TRBD2. The CDR3 covers 14 residues. Germline loops: CDR1 KGHDR, CDR2 SFDVKD. Trimming took 10 bases from V and 4 from J; bases not matched to a gene: 6.

The J gene is TRBJ2-1, the V gene TRBV18, with TRBD2 identical over 8 bases. The V segment lost 6 bases and the J segment 0 bases; nucleotides outside the gene matches: 7. The CDR3 is 16 residues long. Germline V gene data show CDR1 as KGHSH and CDR2 as LQKENI. This chain's CDR3 is CASSISGTSSYNEQFF. CDR3 nucleotides: TGTGCCAGCTCTATTAGCGGGACGAGCTCCTACAATGAGCAGTTCTTC.

V gene TRBV29-1 combines with J gene TRBJ2-2; TRBD1 matches at 11 bases. The CDR3 loop spans 15 amino acids. Germline trimming cut 6 bases from V and 7 bases from J; bases unmatched to any gene: 10. Germline V CDR1 and CDR2: SQVTM, ANQGSEA. CDR3 loop: CSVKEAGTGGGELFF. As DNA, the CDR3 is TGCAGCGTGAAAGAAGCCGGGACAGGGGGCGGGGAGCTGTTTTTT.

This chain links TRBV27 with TRBJ2-2, with 9 bases that match TRBD1. Germline CDR1 and CDR2: MNHEY and SMNVEV (reference sequence). V was clipped by 5 bases and J by 6 bases; unmatched bases: 7. The CDR3 loop spans 15 amino acids. CDR3 in amino acids: CASSPPGQGPGELFF. CDR3 bases: TGTGCCAGCAGTCCACCGGGACAGGGACCCGGGGAGCTGTTTTTT.

In DNA form, the CDR3 reads TGTGCCAGCAGCTTGGGCGGATCATCCTACGAGCAGTACTTC. Protein sequence: CASSLGGSSYEQYF. This chain joins TRBV5-6 and TRBJ2-7; D remains ambiguous. V dropped 0 bases and J dropped 1 base, with 8 bases sitting between them. Germline V gene lookup returns CDR1 SGHDT and CDR2 YYEEEE. The CDR3 runs to 14 residues.

The chain employs TRBV2 and TRBJ2-1; 9 bases line up with TRBD1. This CDR3 comprises 16 residues. With 7 bases clipped from V and 9 bases from J, the junction kept 16 bases outside the gene matches. The germline V gene has CDR1 SNHLY and CDR2 FYNNEI. The CDR3 loop reads CASNGSPGTGNSEQFF. The CDR3 DNA is TGTGCCAGCAATGGTTCCCCCGGGACAGGGAATAGTGAGCAGTTCTTC.

This chain connects TRBV12-3 or TRBV12-4 to TRBJ1-1; 8 bases are shared with TRBD1. V lost 6 bases and J lost 7; bases outside the gene matches: 4. The CDR3 contains 12 residues. The CDR3: CASRGQAFEAFF. CDR3 nucleotide sequence: TGTGCCAGCAGGGGACAGGCCTTTGAAGCTTTCTTT.

The rearrangement uses TRBV7-3 and TRBJ1-1, with unresolved D. There are 13 residues in the CDR3. The germline V gene encodes CDR1 SGHTA and CDR2 FQGTGA. Deletions cut 5 bases from V and 1 base from J, with 8 bases between. This CDR3 is CASSVDGNTEAFF. The DNA for the CDR3 is TGTGCCAGCAGCGTCGACGGGAACACTGAAGCTTTCTTT.

The V call is TRBV2, the J call TRBJ1-1, with 8 bases identical to TRBD1. Trimming cost V 6 bases and J 4 bases; bases outside gene matches: 7. The CDR3 length is 14 residues. The germline gives CDR1 SNHLY, CDR2 FYNNEI. The CDR3 sequence is CASREQGGLTEAFF. The CDR3 DNA is TGTGCCAGCAGAGAACAGGGGGGTCTCACTGAAGCTTTCTTT.

The rearrangement links TRBV10-3 to TRBJ2-2; D may be TRBD1 (5 bases). The ends were cut back, 0 bases at V and 4 bases at J, with 9 bases in the middle. The germline V gene encodes CDR1 ENHRY and CDR2 SYGVKD. The CDR3 sequence is 15 residues long. The CDR3 region has the DNA TGTGCCATCAGTGAGTCTGGGGCAAGCACCGGGGAGCTGTTTTTT. The encoded protein is CAISESGASTGELFF.

The V gene is TRBV11-3, the J gene TRBJ2-2; D is possibly TRBD1 or TRBD2 (5 bases each). CDR3 length: 16 amino acids. Germline V gene data show CDR1 as SGHNT and CDR2 as YENEEA. Trimming left V 2 bases short and J 1 base short, with 11 bases between. This chain's CDR3 is CASSLNWGMNTGELFF. DNA for the CDR3: TGTGCCAGCAGCTTAAATTGGGGGATGAACACCGGGGAGCTGTTTTTT.

CDR3 coding DNA: TGTGCCACCCGCTCTGGGGGGCGGGTCGGGGGGTCCTACAATGAGCAGTTCTTC. It encodes CATRSGGRVGGSYNEQFF. The chain is built from TRBV19 and TRBJ2-1; D might be TRBD2 (7 bases). Germline loops: CDR1 LNHDA, CDR2 SQIVND (reference sequence). V dropped 10 bases and J dropped 1 base, with 26 bases sitting between them. This CDR3 region has 18 residues.

This chain uses TRBV29-1 with TRBJ2-7; 8 bases line up with TRBD1. The ends lost 7 bases at V and 4 bases at J; junction bases unmatched: 6. Germline CDR1 SQVTM, CDR2 ANQGSEA. This CDR3 region has 12 residues. CDR3 sequence reads: CSGGQGGYEQYF. The CDR3 nucleotides are TGCAGCGGAGGACAGGGTGGTTACGAGCAGTACTTC.

This clone appeared a single time. This chain connects TRBV19 to TRBJ2-7; TRBD1 agrees at 8 bases. Germline trimming cut 6 bases from V and 0 bases from J; bases unmatched to any gene: 7. Per germline, CDR1 LNHDA and CDR2 SQIVND (reference sequence). The CDR3 extends over 15 amino acids. CDR3 nucleotide sequence: TGTGCCAGTAGCCCACCTGGGACAGGCTCCTACGAGCAGTACTTC. Its translation is CASSPPGTGSYEQYF.

This rearrangement joins TRBV10-3 to TRBJ2-3; 10 bases match TRBD2. This CDR3 spans 15 amino acids. V gave up 5 bases and J gave up 5 bases; unmatched junction bases: 7. Germline-derived CDR1 and CDR2 are ENHRY and SYGVKD. The CDR3 DNA reads TGTGCCATCAGTCCCAGCGGGAGGGACGGAGATACGCAGTATTTT. Translating it yields CAISPSGRDGDTQYF.

V and J are TRBV5-1 and TRBJ2-5; 7 bases are shared with TRBD2. Germline-derived CDR1 and CDR2 are SGHRS and YFSETQ. Unmatched junction bases numbered 6, after V lost 0 bases and J lost 1 base. CDR3 length: 16 amino acids. The CDR3 here is CASSLAPGGSQETQYF. The CDR3, as DNA: TGCGCCAGCAGCTTGGCACCGGGAGGTTCCCAAGAGACCCAGTACTTC.

This clone was observed a few times. The chain couples TRBV6-6 to TRBJ2-1; D is perhaps TRBD2 (6 bases). V lost 2 bases to trimming and J lost 9 bases, with 8 bases between them. The CDR3 covers 12 residues. Germline CDR1 is MNHNY and CDR2 is SVGAGI (reference sequence). In DNA form, the CDR3 reads TGTGCCAGCAGTTACCCGGAGGGTGAGCAGTTCTTC. Its protein product is CASSYPEGEQFF.